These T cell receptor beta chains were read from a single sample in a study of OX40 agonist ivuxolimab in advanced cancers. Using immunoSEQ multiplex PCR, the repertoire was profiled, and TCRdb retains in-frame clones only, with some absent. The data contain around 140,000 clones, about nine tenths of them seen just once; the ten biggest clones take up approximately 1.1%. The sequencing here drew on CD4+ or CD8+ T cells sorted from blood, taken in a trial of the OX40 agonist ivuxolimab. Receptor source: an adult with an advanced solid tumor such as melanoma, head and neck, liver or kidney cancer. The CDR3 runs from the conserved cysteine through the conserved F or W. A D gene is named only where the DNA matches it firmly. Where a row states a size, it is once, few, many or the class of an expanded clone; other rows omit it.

CDR3 DNA: TGCGCCAGCAGCCGTGCTGCTTACGAGCAGTACTTC; CDR3 protein: CASSRAAYEQYF; V gene: TRBV5-1; clone size: .; D gene: .; J gene: TRBJ2-7
CDR3 DNA: TGTGCCAGCAGTGAAACAGGGTACACTGAAGCTTTCTTT; CDR3 protein: CASSETGYTEAFF; V gene: TRBV6-4; clone size: .; D gene: .; J gene: TRBJ1-1
CDR3 DNA: TGTGCCTGGAGTAGAACTAGCGGGAGGGATGGGGAGCTGTTTTTT; CDR3 protein: CAWSRTSGRDGELFF; V gene: TRBV30; clone size: .; D gene: TRBD2; J gene: TRBJ2-2
CDR3 DNA: TGTGCCAGCAGCTCGACTAGCGGGAGGGCCCAAGAGACCCAGTACTTC; CDR3 protein: CASSSTSGRAQETQYF; V gene: TRBV7-8; clone size: .; D gene: TRBD2; J gene: TRBJ2-5
CDR3 DNA: TGTGCCTGGAGTGTAGGGGACAGGGGGTATAACACTGAAGCTTTCTTT; CDR3 protein: CAWSVGDRGYNTEAFF; V gene: TRBV30; clone size: .; D gene: TRBD1; J gene: TRBJ1-1
CDR3 DNA: TGCGCCAGCAGCCAAGGGGACGAGCAGTACTTC; CDR3 protein: CASSQGDEQYF; V gene: TRBV4-1; clone size: few; D gene: .; J gene: TRBJ2-7
CDR3 DNA: TGCGCCAGCAGTCCAAGCCCCTCGGTTGCGAACACTGAAGCTTTCTTT; CDR3 protein: CASSPSPSVANTEAFF; V gene: TRBV4-1; clone size: .; D gene: .; J gene: TRBJ1-1
CDR3 DNA: TGTGCCAGCAGCCCGACACCATTTCGACAGGGGATGAACACTGAAGCTTTCTTT; CDR3 protein: CASSPTPFRQGMNTEAFF; V gene: TRBV7-3; clone size: .; D gene: TRBD1; J gene: TRBJ1-1
CDR3 DNA: TGTGCCAGCAGGCCCCCCAAGACCGGGGAGCTGTTTTTT; CDR3 protein: CASRPPKTGELFF; V gene: TRBV19; clone size: .; D gene: .; J gene: TRBJ2-2
CDR3 DNA: TGTGCCAGCAGCTCCGACTTGAATCAGCCCCAGCATTTT; CDR3 protein: CASSSDLNQPQHF; V gene: TRBV11-2; clone size: .; D gene: .; J gene: TRBJ1-5
CDR3 DNA: TGCGCCAGCAGCAGGGGAAGCCGCTACTACGAGCAGTACTTC; CDR3 protein: CASSRGSRYYEQYF; V gene: TRBV4-3; clone size: .; D gene: .; J gene: TRBJ2-7
CDR3 DNA: TGTGCCAGCAGTCCCCCTCACCTGAACACTGAAGCTTTCTTT; CDR3 protein: CASSPPHLNTEAFF; V gene: TRBV28; clone size: .; D gene: .; J gene: TRBJ1-1
CDR3 DNA: TGTGCCAGCAGCGTAGACAGGGGGGACATCGGGGAGCTGTTTTTT; CDR3 protein: CASSVDRGDIGELFF; V gene: TRBV9; clone size: .; D gene: TRBD1; J gene: TRBJ2-2
CDR3 DNA: TGCGCCAGCAGCCCCGGACTAGCGGGGAACACCGGGGAGCTGTTTTTT; CDR3 protein: CASSPGLAGNTGELFF; V gene: TRBV5-1; clone size: .; D gene: TRBD2; J gene: TRBJ2-2
CDR3 DNA: TGTGCCAGCAGCCAGAGACAATCCACCGGGGAGCTGTTTTTT; CDR3 protein: CASSQRQSTGELFF; V gene: TRBV11-3; clone size: once; D gene: .; J gene: TRBJ2-2
CDR3 DNA: TGTGCCAGTAGTCCAAAGTCAGGGGGCCAAAGGGAAGCAAACTATGGCTACACCTTC; CDR3 protein: CASSPKSGGQREANYGYTF; V gene: TRBV19; clone size: .; D gene: TRBD1; J gene: TRBJ1-2
CDR3 DNA: TGTGCCAGCAACCGGCAGGGGGCTATAATGAACACTGAAGCTTTCTTT; CDR3 protein: CASNRQGAIMNTEAFF; V gene: TRBV2; clone size: .; D gene: TRBD1; J gene: TRBJ1-1
CDR3 DNA: TGTGCCAGCTCAGGGGGGTCAGGGACCTCAACGCCCCAGCATTTT; CDR3 protein: CASSGGSGTSTPQHF; V gene: TRBV18; clone size: .; D gene: .; J gene: TRBJ1-5
CDR3 DNA: TGTGCCAGCAGGGGTTCTGCAGGGGCGCGTCTAAATCCCAATGAGCAGTTCTTC; CDR3 protein: CASRGSAGARLNPNEQFF; V gene: TRBV27; clone size: .; D gene: .; J gene: TRBJ2-1
CDR3 DNA: TGTGCCAGCAGCCAACCCAACACAGATACGCAGTATTTT; CDR3 protein: CASSQPNTDTQYF; V gene: TRBV14; clone size: .; D gene: .; J gene: TRBJ2-3
CDR3 DNA: TGTGCCAGCAGCTTGGGAGATGGGGTTCAGCCCCAGCATTTT; CDR3 protein: CASSLGDGVQPQHF; V gene: TRBV11-2; clone size: .; D gene: .; J gene: TRBJ1-5
CDR3 DNA: TGCGCCAGCAGCTCACAGGAGCCCTACGAGCAGTACTTC; CDR3 protein: CASSSQEPYEQYF; V gene: TRBV5-1; clone size: .; D gene: .; J gene: TRBJ2-7
CDR3 DNA: TGCAGCGTTTTAGGGAGCGGCGGGGAGCTGTTTTTT; CDR3 protein: CSVLGSGGELFF; V gene: TRBV29-1; clone size: once; D gene: .; J gene: TRBJ2-2
CDR3 DNA: TGTGCCAGTAGTCGGTCTACGGGGGTGTATGGCTACACCTTC; CDR3 protein: CASSRSTGVYGYTF; V gene: TRBV19; clone size: .; D gene: .; J gene: TRBJ1-2
CDR3 DNA: TGTGCCAGCTCACCAGGACAGGATCGCCCCTACGAGCAGTACTTC; CDR3 protein: CASSPGQDRPYEQYF; V gene: TRBV18; clone size: few; D gene: TRBD1; J gene: TRBJ2-7
CDR3 DNA: TGTGCCAGCTCACCCGGGACAGCTAATGAAAAACTGTTTTTT; CDR3 protein: CASSPGTANEKLFF; V gene: TRBV18; clone size: few; D gene: TRBD1; J gene: TRBJ1-4
CDR3 DNA: TGTGCCATCAGGGGTAGCAATCAGCCCCAGCATTTT; CDR3 protein: CAIRGSNQPQHF; V gene: TRBV10-3; clone size: .; D gene: .; J gene: TRBJ1-5
CDR3 DNA: TGTGCCAGCAGCCGACAACCCCTCACAGAGACCCAGTACTTC; CDR3 protein: CASSRQPLTETQYF; V gene: TRBV28; clone size: .; D gene: .; J gene: TRBJ2-5
CDR3 DNA: TGCAGTGCCAGGACTAACTATGGCTACACCTTC; CDR3 protein: CSARTNYGYTF; V gene: TRBV20-1; clone size: .; D gene: .; J gene: TRBJ1-2
CDR3 DNA: TGTGCCAGCAGCGGCGGGGACCATAGCAATCAGCCCCAGCATTTT; CDR3 protein: CASSGGDHSNQPQHF; V gene: TRBV5-8; clone size: .; D gene: .; J gene: TRBJ1-5
CDR3 DNA: TGTGCCAGCAGCCCCATAGCGGGAGTTGGCACAGATACGCAGTATTTT; CDR3 protein: CASSPIAGVGTDTQYF; V gene: TRBV7-2; clone size: .; D gene: TRBD2; J gene: TRBJ2-3
CDR3 DNA: TGTGCCAGCAGCACCGGGAACTCCTACGAGCAGTACTTC; CDR3 protein: CASSTGNSYEQYF; V gene: TRBV7-3; clone size: .; D gene: .; J gene: TRBJ2-7
CDR3 DNA: TGCGCCAGCAGCTTGGCAGGGCATATCCAAGAGACCCAGTACTTC; CDR3 protein: CASSLAGHIQETQYF; V gene: TRBV5-1; clone size: .; D gene: .; J gene: TRBJ2-5
CDR3 DNA: TGCGCCAGCAGCCGTAGGACAGGGGTACAACCTCCTGAAGCTTTCTTT; CDR3 protein: CASSRRTGVQPPEAFF; V gene: TRBV5-1; clone size: .; D gene: TRBD1; J gene: TRBJ1-1
CDR3 DNA: TGTGCTAGTGGTTCGGAGGGGAGGGCCGCTTTAGAGACCCAGTACTTC; CDR3 protein: CASGSEGRAALETQYF; V gene: TRBV12-5; clone size: .; D gene: TRBD2; J gene: TRBJ2-5